One and the same sample provided the 4 T cell receptor beta chains below, sequenced in a study of blood T cell repertoires in COVID-19. The repertoire was sequenced with immunoSEQ multiplex PCR; TCRdb's copy has only in-frame clones and lacks some. The sample yields 390,000 or so clones, 90% seen once. The sequenced material came from peripheral blood. The origin of the receptors is a man between 18 and 29 years old with active or convalescent COVID-19.

The chain joins TRBV4-1 to TRBJ1-5; D gene uncertain. Germline V gene lookup returns CDR1 MGHRA and CDR2 YSYEKL. The ends were cut back, 2 bases at V and 6 bases at J, with 11 bases in the middle. The CDR3 covers 14 residues. The CDR3 protein is CASSQLLVSQPQHF. The CDR3 DNA reads TGCGCCAGCAGCCAATTGCTGGTGAGTCAGCCCCAGCATTTT.

This sequence joins TRBV9 and TRBJ2-5; 8 bases fit TRBD2. The junction had 4 bases not matched to a gene; V was cut back by 4 bases and J by 2 bases. CDR1 and CDR2 from the germline V gene are SGDLS and YYNGEE. The CDR3 is 14 residues long. The CDR3 sequence: CASSQSGGQETQYF. The DNA for the CDR3 is TGTGCCAGCAGCCAAAGCGGGGGTCAAGAGACCCAGTACTTC.

This rearrangement joins TRBV6-5 to TRBJ2-1; weak D call: TRBD1 (6 bases). The CDR3 sequence is 15 residues long. Trimming removed 4 bases from V and 2 bases from J, with 12 bases in between. Germline CDR1 MNHEY, CDR2 SVGAGI. Here the CDR3 reads CASSSVQGAYNEQFF. CDR3 bases: TGTGCCAGCAGTTCTGTACAGGGAGCCTACAATGAGCAGTTCTTC.

This chain joins TRBV28 and TRBJ2-4; D may be TRBD2 (7 bases). V gave up 5 bases and J gave up 6 bases, with 14 bases separating them. In germline, CDR1 is MDHEN, CDR2 SYDVKM. The CDR3 spans 14 residues. The CDR3 coding sequence is TGTGCCAGCAGTCTCCGGGGGGCGGGAAACATTCAGTACTTC. This encodes CASSLRGAGNIQYF.